One and the same sample provided the 32 T cell receptor beta chains below, sequenced in a study of blood T cell repertoires in COVID-19. Using immunoSEQ multiplex PCR, the repertoire was profiled, and TCRdb retains in-frame clones only, with some absent. The repertoire holds around 100,000 clones, 81% seen once, with 1.5% to 1.9% in the top ten. Sample: peripheral blood. These receptors all stem from a man in his fifties with acute or convalescent COVID-19.

This clone came up a few times. The chain carries TRBV28 and TRBJ2-3; possibly TRBD1 for D (5 bases). The length of the CDR3 is 16 residues. CDR1 and CDR2 (germline): MDHEN, SYDVKM. The germline V and J ends were trimmed by 3 bases and 1 base, with 14 bases remaining between them. CDR3 nucleotide sequence: TGTGCCAGCAGTTTCTCTTGGGTACAGGGCACAGATACGCAGTATTTT. This encodes CASSFSWVQGTDTQYF.

This clone showed up just once. The rearrangement links TRBV11-2 to TRBJ1-4, with D hard to call. V was cut by 8 bases and J by 3 bases, with 10 bases left in between. This CDR3 is 13 amino acids long. Germline assignment: CDR1 SGHAT and CDR2 FQNNGV. CDR3: CASVGGPNEKLFF. CDR3 nucleotide sequence: TGTGCCAGCGTAGGAGGACCTAATGAAAAACTGTTTTTT.

The chain carries TRBV29-1 and TRBJ1-2; 8 bases match TRBD1. J lost 8 bases, V lost 3 bases, and 14 bases had no gene match. This CDR3 has 15 amino acids. CDR1 SQVTM and CDR2 ANQGSEA come from the germline V gene. The CDR3, as DNA: TGCAGCGTTGATCCTGCGGGACAGGATTTTGACGGCTACACCTTC. It codes for CSVDPAGQDFDGYTF.

Only one count was recorded for this clone. This chain connects TRBV5-4 to TRBJ2-3, with TRBD2 matching 10 bases. V gave up 3 bases and J gave up 7 bases; unmatched junction bases: 11. CDR1 SGHNT and CDR2 YYREEE come from the germline V gene (reference sequence). The length of the CDR3 is 16 residues. The CDR3 DNA reads as TGTGCCAGCAGCTCGACTCGATTAGCGGGGGGAAATACGCAGTATTTT. It encodes CASSSTRLAGGNTQYF.

The chain employs TRBV6-1 and TRBJ2-7; perhaps TRBD2 as D (5 bases). V was clipped by 3 bases and J by 6 bases, with 9 bases between them. Germline V gene lookup returns CDR1 MNHNS and CDR2 SASEGT. The CDR3 length is 12 residues. The CDR3 DNA follows: TGTGCCAGCAGTGAGAGGGCATCCGAGCAGTACTTC. This translates into CASSERASEQYF.

The J gene is TRBJ2-7, the V gene TRBV4-2; 10 bases fit TRBD2. V shed 2 bases and J 4 bases; nucleotides not matched to a gene: 5. Looked up from germline, CDR1 is LGHNA and CDR2 is YNFKEQ. The CDR3 sequence is 15 residues long. CDR3 protein: CASSQPSGGIYEQYF. Written as DNA, the CDR3 is TGTGCCAGCAGCCAACCTAGCGGGGGAATTTACGAGCAGTACTTC.

The V and J genes are TRBV3-1 (or the pseudogene TRBV3-2) and TRBJ1-2; D is undetermined. Germline-derived CDR1 and CDR2 are LGHDT and YNNKEL (reference sequence). The CDR3 extends over 15 amino acids. Trimming pared 0 bases from V and 0 bases from J, leaving 8 bases between. Here the CDR3 reads CASSQDRGTNYGYTF. As DNA, the CDR3 is TGTGCCAGCAGCCAAGACCGGGGTACTAACTATGGCTACACCTTC.

The chain recombines TRBV27 with TRBJ2-3, with D perhaps matching TRBD2 (5 bases). Germline values: CDR1 MNHEY, CDR2 SMNVEV (reference sequence). V shed 2 bases and J shed 6 bases, with 12 bases lying between them. CDR3 length equals 14 residues. The DNA for the CDR3 is TGTGCCAGCAGTTTAGACTACCCTCCGGATACGCAGTATTTT. Amino acids: CASSLDYPPDTQYF.

This clone was found once. The chain uses TRBV28 and TRBJ1-4, with D tentatively TRBD1 (6 bases). The CDR3 is 16 residues long. V shed 8 bases and J shed 2 bases, with 18 bases lying between them. Looked up from germline, CDR1 is MDHEN and CDR2 is SYDVKM. CDR3 DNA: TGTGCCAGCTGGGGACACCCGCGAGGGACTAATGAAAAACTGTTTTTT. Its protein is CASWGHPRGTNEKLFF.

The CDR3 DNA reads as TGTGCCAGCAGACGGACAGGGGAGCTGTTTTTT. This sequence encodes CASRRTGELFF. J is TRBJ2-2 and V is TRBV6-6; possible D gene TRBD1, 5 bases. The CDR3 is 11 residues long. The V gene lost 6 bases and the J gene lost 8 bases, with 7 bases spanning the gap. Germline CDR1 is MNHNY and CDR2 is SVGAGI (reference sequence).

The CDR3 DNA follows: TGTGCCAGCAGTCCACTCCGGGACTGGAAGTATGGCTACACCTTC. The encoded protein is CASSPLRDWKYGYTF. The chain recombines TRBV7-2 with TRBJ1-2; a possible D gene is TRBD1 (5 bases). V lost 6 bases and J lost 5, with 19 bases in between. CDR3 length: 15 amino acids. Per germline, CDR1 SGHTA and CDR2 FQGNSA.

This sequence joins TRBV5-1 and TRBJ2-7; tentatively, D is TRBD2 (6 bases). V was shortened by 4 bases and J by 6 bases, with 14 bases between the two germline ends. Germline V gene data show CDR1 as SGHRS and CDR2 as YFSETQ. This CDR3 is 13 amino acids long. CDR3 sequence: CASSPGLSGEQYF. The DNA for the CDR3 is TGCGCCAGCAGCCCAGGACTATCTGGCGAGCAGTACTTC.

The rearrangement links TRBV7-3 to TRBJ2-1; a possible D gene is TRBD2 (5 bases). The CDR3 runs to 14 residues. Per germline, CDR1 SGHTA and CDR2 FQGTGA. V lost 5 bases and J lost 2, with 10 bases in between. CDR3 residues: CASSRGSPYNEQFF. CDR3 nucleotide sequence: TGTGCCAGCAGCCGGGGTAGCCCCTACAATGAGCAGTTCTTC.

V is TRBV6-6 and J is TRBJ2-6; a possible D gene is TRBD1 (6 bases). V dropped 7 bases and J dropped 3 bases, with 13 bases sitting between them. This CDR3 has 15 amino acids. Germline V CDR1 and CDR2: MNHNY, SVGAGI (reference sequence). Written as DNA, the CDR3 is TGTGCCAGCACTCCACTAGGGGGTGGGGCCAACGTCCTGACTTTC. It translates to CASTPLGGGANVLTF.

This sequence joins TRBV30 and TRBJ1-2, with D unresolved. V was shortened by 4 bases and J by 0 bases, with 6 bases between the two germline ends. The germline CDR1 and CDR2 sequences are GTSNPN and SVGIG (reference sequence). CDR3 length: 12 residues. Here the CDR3 reads CAWTIANYGYTF. The CDR3 bases are TGTGCCTGGACTATCGCTAACTATGGCTACACCTTC.

The V gene is TRBV24-1, the J gene TRBJ2-1; the D is unclear. V was pared by 0 bases and J by 15 bases, with 11 bases between. Germline V gene lookup returns CDR1 KGHDR and CDR2 SFDVKD. The CDR3 runs 12 residues. The CDR3: CATSDLVGYRFF. CDR3 coding DNA: TGTGCCACCAGTGATTTGGTTGGTTATAGGTTCTTC.

This chain uses TRBV5-6 with TRBJ1-3; D remains unclear. CDR1 SGHDT and CDR2 YYEEEE come from the germline V gene. The V gene lost 0 bases and the J gene lost 4 bases, with 8 bases spanning the gap. This CDR3 has 14 residues. The DNA of the CDR3 is TGTGCCAGCAGCTTGGCCGGGTTCGGAAACACCATATATTTT. Translating gives CASSLAGFGNTIYF.

V is TRBV29-1 and J is TRBJ1-1, with a tentative D call TRBD1 (6 bases). Trimming stripped 6 bases from V and 10 bases from J, with 18 bases between. Germline V lookup: CDR1 SQVTM, CDR2 ANQGSEA. This CDR3 has 12 amino acids. CDR3 DNA: TGCAGCGTCGTAAACAGGGCTTTAGGAGCTTTCTTT. This encodes CSVVNRALGAFF.

V and J are TRBV3-1 (or the pseudogene TRBV3-2) and TRBJ1-5; D is unclear. The CDR3 sequence is 16 residues long. Looked up from germline, CDR1 is LGHDT and CDR2 is YNNKEL (reference sequence). V shed 1 base and J shed 1 base, with 11 bases lying between them. CDR3 residues: CASSQGAPWSNQPQHF. The CDR3 coding sequence is TGTGCCAGCAGCCAAGGGGCCCCTTGGAGCAATCAGCCCCAGCATTTT.

V usage is TRBV11-2 and J usage is TRBJ2-7; 8 bases match TRBD1. Germline V gives CDR1 SGHAT, CDR2 FQNNGV. Trimming at V came to 5 bases and at J to 2 bases, leaving 11 bases not matched to a gene. CDR3 length: 16 amino acids. CDR3 residues: CASSHVPGGRTYEQYF. In nucleotides, the CDR3 is TGTGCCAGCAGCCACGTCCCAGGGGGCAGGACCTACGAGCAGTACTTC.

The chain employs TRBV5-6 and TRBJ1-1, with a possible D match to TRBD1 (6 bases). The germline gives CDR1 SGHDT, CDR2 YYEEEE. CDR3 size: 16 residues. Deletions cut 4 bases from V and 0 bases from J, with 16 bases between. DNA for the CDR3: TGTGCCAGCAGCCTTACAGGGCGATGGGTGAACACTGAAGCTTTCTTT. Translating it yields CASSLTGRWVNTEAFF.

The rearrangement links TRBV7-7 to TRBJ2-1, with TRBD2 identical over 9 bases. V dropped 2 bases and J dropped 2; count of bases not matched to a gene: 4. CDR1 is SSHAT, CDR2 FNYEAQ, per germline (reference sequence). The CDR3 sequence is 16 residues long. CDR3 residues: CASSLTAGGAYNEQFF. DNA of the CDR3: TGTGCCAGCAGCTTAACAGCGGGGGGAGCCTACAATGAGCAGTTCTTC.

The V call is TRBV28, the J call TRBJ1-2; D is possibly TRBD1 (6 bases). V was cut by 6 bases and J by 4 bases, with 15 bases left in between. The CDR3 covers 14 residues. The germline V gene encodes CDR1 MDHEN and CDR2 SYDVKM. CDR3 in amino acids: CASRAGAKGYGYTF. The CDR3 nucleotides read TGTGCCAGCAGGGCGGGGGCTAAGGGCTATGGCTACACCTTC.

The chain couples TRBV24-1 to TRBJ1-1; TRBD1 agrees at 11 bases. Trimming took 3 bases from V and 5 from J; bases not matched to a gene: 4. CDR3 length: 15 residues. Per germline, CDR1 KGHDR and CDR2 SFDVKD. The CDR3 DNA follows: TGTGCCACCAGTGATCAGGGACAGGGGGTGACTGAAGCTTTCTTT. Residues: CATSDQGQGVTEAFF.

The CDR3 DNA sequence: TGTGCCAGCAGCTTAACGTATCCCGGGGAGCTGTTTTTT. It yields the protein CASSLTYPGELFF. V is TRBV7-3 and J is TRBJ2-2; D gene unclear. Germline-derived CDR1 and CDR2 are SGHTA and FQGTGA. The CDR3 runs 13 residues. V lost 0 bases, J lost 6 bases, and 5 bases lay in between.

This clone was counted only a few times. The V gene is TRBV20-1, the J gene TRBJ1-2; D not certain. Trimming took off 3 bases at V and 5 bases at J, with 16 bases between the two ends. Germline CDR1 and CDR2: DFQATT and SNEGSKA (reference sequence). CDR3 length equals 14 residues. The CDR3 nucleotides are TGCAGTGCTAGTACGGGCCGGGAGGGATATGGCTACACCTTC. Its translation: CSASTGREGYGYTF.

The chain has TRBV3-1 (or the pseudogene TRBV3-2) and TRBJ2-5, with 9 bases identical to TRBD2. Trimming took 3 bases from V and 7 from J; bases not matched to a gene: 15. CDR3 size: 17 residues. Germline CDR1 is LGHDT and CDR2 is YNNKEL (reference sequence). The CDR3 region has the DNA TGTGCCAGCAGCCAGAGAGATAGCGGGGGACCGGGGGGGACCCAGTACTTC. It encodes CASSQRDSGGPGGTQYF.

This clone was observed a few times. The chain uses TRBV7-2 and TRBJ1-2, with TRBD1 as a possible D gene (6 bases). Germline V CDR1 and CDR2: SGHTA, FQGNSA. V was trimmed by 5 bases and J by 4 bases, leaving 14 bases between them. The CDR3 runs to 14 residues. The CDR3 bases are TGTGCCAGCAGCAGGGACACGGGGACCTATGGCTACACCTTC. The encoded protein is CASSRDTGTYGYTF.

The chain is built from TRBV6-5 and TRBJ1-6, with unresolved D. This CDR3 is built from 14 residues. Germline V gene lookup returns CDR1 MNHEY and CDR2 SVGAGI. V lost 3 bases and J lost 9, with 12 bases in between. The CDR3 loop is CASSYPEVGSPLHF. In DNA form, the CDR3 reads TGTGCCAGCAGTTATCCGGAGGTGGGTTCACCCCTCCACTTT.

The chain is built from TRBV5-1 and TRBJ1-2, with 9 bases identical to TRBD1. Germline CDR1 reads SGHRS; CDR2 reads YFSETQ. The V and J ends lost 7 bases and 0 bases, in that order; junction bases with no gene match: 10. The CDR3 loop spans 16 amino acids. As DNA, the CDR3 is TGCGCCAGCGGGCGGGACAGGGAAACTTCTAACTATGGCTACACCTTC. Translating it yields CASGRDRETSNYGYTF.

This clone has a single count. V usage is TRBV19 and J usage is TRBJ1-2; D not resolved. V lost 11 bases to trimming and J lost 8 bases, with 18 bases between them. The V gene's germline CDR1 is LNHDA and CDR2 SQIVND (reference sequence). The CDR3 runs 12 residues. CDR3 coding DNA: TGTGCCTCTTCACGCGGTTGGTGGGGCTACACCTTC. Translating it yields CASSRGWWGYTF.

V and J are TRBV3-1 (or the pseudogene TRBV3-2) and TRBJ2-2; 7 nucleotides align to TRBD1. J was trimmed by 3 bases and V by 0 bases; bases with no gene match: 4. This CDR3 has 16 residues. Germline V gives CDR1 LGHDT, CDR2 YNNKEL (reference sequence). The CDR3 region has the DNA TGTGCCAGCAGCCAAGATAGGACAGGAGACACCGGGGAGCTGTTTTTT. Translating gives CASSQDRTGDTGELFF.